The following is a T cell receptor beta chain sequence with its context. Its antigen is undetermined. CDR3 length: 15 residues. V dropped 2 bases and J dropped 1; count of bases not matched to a gene: 3. In germline, CDR1 is SGHDT, CDR2 YYEEEE. The data stem from a study of OX40 agonist ivuxolimab in advanced cancers. Study-wide findings and caveats: Some of the lowest clonal expansion was seen in partial responders at 0.1-3.0 mg/kg. Clonal expansion from baseline to week 6 occurred in both CD4+ and CD8+ T cells.

Clones were sequenced by immunoSEQ multiplex PCR, and TCRdb holds only the in-frame ones, with some missing. Of over 65,000 clones detected, 70% to 85% appear once; the ten largest clones hold 0.4% to 0.55%. The receptor comes from an adult with an advanced solid tumor such as melanoma, head and neck, liver or kidney cancer. J is TRBJ2-7 and V is TRBV5-6, with 10 bases aligning to TRBD2. This specimen consisted of CD4+ or CD8+ T cells sorted from blood, obtained in a trial of the OX40 agonist ivuxolimab. CDR3 sequence (DNA): TGTGCCAGCAGCTTTAGTAGCGGGAGGTCCTACGAGCAGTACTTC. Protein sequence: CASSFSSGRSYEQYF.